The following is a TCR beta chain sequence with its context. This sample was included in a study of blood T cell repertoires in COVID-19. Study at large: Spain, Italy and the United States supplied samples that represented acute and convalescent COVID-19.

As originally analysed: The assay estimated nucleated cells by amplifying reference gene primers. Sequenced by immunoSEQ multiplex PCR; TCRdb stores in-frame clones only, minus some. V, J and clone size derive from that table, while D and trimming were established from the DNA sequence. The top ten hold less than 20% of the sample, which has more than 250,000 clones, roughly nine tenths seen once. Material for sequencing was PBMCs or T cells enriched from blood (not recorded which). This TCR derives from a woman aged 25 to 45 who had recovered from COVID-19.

The CDR3 bases are TGTGCCAGCTCACCAAGCTCGGGCACTGAAGCTTTCTTT. This gives the protein CASSPSSGTEAFF. The chain employs TRBV18 and TRBJ1-1, with D unresolved. The germline V and J ends were trimmed by 2 bases and 4 bases, with 8 bases remaining between them. Germline V gene data show CDR1 as KGHSH and CDR2 as LQKENI. The CDR3 extends over 13 amino acids.